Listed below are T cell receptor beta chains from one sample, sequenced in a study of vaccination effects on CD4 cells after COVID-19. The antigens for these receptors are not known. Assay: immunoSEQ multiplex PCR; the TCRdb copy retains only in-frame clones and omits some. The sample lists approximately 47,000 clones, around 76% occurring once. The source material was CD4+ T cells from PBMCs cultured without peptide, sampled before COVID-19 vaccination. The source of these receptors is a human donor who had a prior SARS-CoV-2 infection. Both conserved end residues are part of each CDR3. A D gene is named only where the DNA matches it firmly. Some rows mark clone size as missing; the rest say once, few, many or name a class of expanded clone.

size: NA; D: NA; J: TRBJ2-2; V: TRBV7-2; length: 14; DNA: TGTGCCAGCAGCCCGACACCCCAGGGCGGGGAGCTGTTTTTT; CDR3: CASSPTPQGGELFF
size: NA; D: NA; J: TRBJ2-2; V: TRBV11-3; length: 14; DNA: TGTGCCAGCAGCCCGCGGACCGCCAGCGGGGAGCTGTTTTTT; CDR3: CASSPRTASGELFF
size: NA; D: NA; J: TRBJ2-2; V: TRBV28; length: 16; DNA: TGTGCCAGCAGTTTGGCCGGGGGGCTGGACACCGGGGAGCTGTTTTTT; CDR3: CASSLAGGLDTGELFF
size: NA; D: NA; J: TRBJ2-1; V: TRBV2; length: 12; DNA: TGTGCCAGCAAAGGCAGGTCCCATGAGCAGTTCTTC; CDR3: CASKGRSHEQFF
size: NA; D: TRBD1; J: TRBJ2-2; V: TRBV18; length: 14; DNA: TGTGCCAGCTCACCCAGGGGGCGCACCGGGGAGCTGTTTTTT; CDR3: CASSPRGRTGELFF
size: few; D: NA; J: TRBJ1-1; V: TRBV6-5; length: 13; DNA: TGTGCCAGCAGCCGACAGGTATACACTGAAGCTTTCTTT; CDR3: CASSRQVYTEAFF
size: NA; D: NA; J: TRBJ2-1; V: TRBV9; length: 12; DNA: TGTGCCAGCAGCGCCTCCGGGACAGAGCAGTTCTTC; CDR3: CASSASGTEQFF
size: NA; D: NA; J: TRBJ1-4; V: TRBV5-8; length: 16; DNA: TGTGCCAGCAGCTTGGTTGGGGGGGCTACCCTCGAAAAACTGTTTTTT; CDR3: CASSLVGGATLEKLFF
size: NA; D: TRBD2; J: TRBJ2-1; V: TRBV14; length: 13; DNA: TGTGCCAGCAGAGAGCGGGAGGGCGGTGAGCAGTTCTTC; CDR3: CASREREGGEQFF
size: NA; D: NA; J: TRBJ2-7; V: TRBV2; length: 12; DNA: TGTGCCAGCAGTTCCACAGGGTACGAGCAGTACTTC; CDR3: CASSSTGYEQYF
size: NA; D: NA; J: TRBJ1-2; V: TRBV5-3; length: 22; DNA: TGTGCCAGAAGCTTGGCCTTTGATGATCGAGGGTGCAGGAGACGGGGTTGCTATGGCTACACCTTC; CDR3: CARSLAFDDRGCRRRGCYGYTF
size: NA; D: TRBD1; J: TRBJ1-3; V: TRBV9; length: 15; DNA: TGTGCCAGCAGCACCCCGACAGGGGGCGCGAACACCATATATTTT; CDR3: CASSTPTGGANTIYF
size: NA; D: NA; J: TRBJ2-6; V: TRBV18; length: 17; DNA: TGTGCCAGCTCACCACGGGCTCCCGGCTCTGGGGCCAACGTCCTGACTTTC; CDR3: CASSPRAPGSGANVLTF
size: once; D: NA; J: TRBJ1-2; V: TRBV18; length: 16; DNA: TGTGCCAGCTCACCCGACTGGGTACCTACTAACTATGGCTACACCTTC; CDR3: CASSPDWVPTNYGYTF
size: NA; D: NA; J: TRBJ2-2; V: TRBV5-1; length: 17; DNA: TGCGCCAGCAGCTTGAGTCCCGCAGGGGCGGACACCGGGGAGCTGTTTTTT; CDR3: CASSLSPAGADTGELFF
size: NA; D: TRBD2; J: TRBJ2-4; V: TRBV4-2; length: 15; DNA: TGTGCCAGCAGCCCCCGGACTAGCGGGAGATACATTCAGTACTTC; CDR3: CASSPRTSGRYIQYF
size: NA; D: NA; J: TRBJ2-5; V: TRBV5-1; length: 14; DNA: TGCGCCAGCAGATACCGTCCGGGCCAAGAGACCCAGTACTTC; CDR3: CASRYRPGQETQYF
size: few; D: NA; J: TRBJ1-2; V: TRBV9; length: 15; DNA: TGTGCCAGCAGGCGCGTTGGACAGCCTAACTATGGCTACACCTTC; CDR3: CASRRVGQPNYGYTF
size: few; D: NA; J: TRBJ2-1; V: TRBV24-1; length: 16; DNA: TGTGCCACCAGTGATCCTCAGGACAGTGAATACAATGAGCAGTTCTTC; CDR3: CATSDPQDSEYNEQFF
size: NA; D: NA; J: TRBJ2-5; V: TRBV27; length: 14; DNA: TGTGCCAGCAGTCTATCTACGGGACACCGCGACCAGTACTTC; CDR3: CASSLSTGHRDQYF
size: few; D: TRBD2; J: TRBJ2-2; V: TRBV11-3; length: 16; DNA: TGTGCCACAACTAGCGGGAGGCTTGGGGGGACCGGGGAGCTGTTTTTT; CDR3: CATTSGRLGGTGELFF
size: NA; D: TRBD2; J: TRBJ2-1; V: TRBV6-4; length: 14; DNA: TGTGCCAGCGGGAGGGTGGAGACCTACAATGAGCAGTTCTTC; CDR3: CASGRVETYNEQFF
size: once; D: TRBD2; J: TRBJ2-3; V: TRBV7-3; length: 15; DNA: TGTGCCAGCAGCTTTAGCGGGAGTAGGGCAGATACGCAGTATTTT; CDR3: CASSFSGSRADTQYF
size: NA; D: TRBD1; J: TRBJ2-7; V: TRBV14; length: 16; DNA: TGTGCCAGCAGCCACCGACAGGGGACGTTGTCTGGTGAGCAGTACTTC; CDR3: CASSHRQGTLSGEQYF
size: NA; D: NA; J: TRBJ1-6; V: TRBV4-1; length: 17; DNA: TGCGCCAGCAGCGGATATAAAGGGCAGGGTTATAATTCACCCCTCCACTTT; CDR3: CASSGYKGQGYNSPLHF
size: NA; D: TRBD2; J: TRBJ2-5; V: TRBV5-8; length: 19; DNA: TGTGCCAGCAGCTTGGCCATCCCGACTAGCGGGAGGTACGGGGAGACCCAGTACTTC; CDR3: CASSLAIPTSGRYGETQYF
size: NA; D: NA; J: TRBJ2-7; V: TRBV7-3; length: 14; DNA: TGTGCCAGCAGCTCGGGGCAGGGGCTCTACGAGCAGTACTTC; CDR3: CASSSGQGLYEQYF
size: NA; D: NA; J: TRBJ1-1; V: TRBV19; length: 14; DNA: TGTGCCAGTAGTTTCCGACAGATGAACACTGAAGCTTTCTTT; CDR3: CASSFRQMNTEAFF